This entry is about one T cell receptor beta chain. Its target is not known. The germline V gene has CDR1 SQVTM and CDR2 ANQGSEA. V was cut by 4 bases and J by 0 bases, with 9 bases left in between. CDR3 length: 13 amino acids. PCR was performed using 60 Vbeta and 13 Jbeta primers. TCRdb keeps only in-frame clones here, not all; method: immunoSEQ multiplex PCR. This table has roughly 100,000 clones, roughly 80% appearing once. This record comes from a study of cytomegalovirus exposure and HLA in healthy donors. General study points: Certain indistinguishable V segments, among them TRBV6-2 and TRBV6-3, were excluded. According to an earlier analysis, most TCR beta V segments yielded productive rearrangements about 87% or about 30% of the time. In a later analysis, TCR beta V- and J-gene trimming showed a link to a missense DCLRE1C variant. Near-uniform donor sequencing depth was presumed by presence/absence analyses.

This receptor was taken from a male donor in good health and CMV-seropositive. The chain combines TRBV29-1 with TRBJ1-1; D not certain. Sequenced sample: PBMCs. The CDR3 DNA is TGCAGCGTTGCTCTACAGTTGAACACTGAAGCTTTCTTT. Protein product: CSVALQLNTEAFF.